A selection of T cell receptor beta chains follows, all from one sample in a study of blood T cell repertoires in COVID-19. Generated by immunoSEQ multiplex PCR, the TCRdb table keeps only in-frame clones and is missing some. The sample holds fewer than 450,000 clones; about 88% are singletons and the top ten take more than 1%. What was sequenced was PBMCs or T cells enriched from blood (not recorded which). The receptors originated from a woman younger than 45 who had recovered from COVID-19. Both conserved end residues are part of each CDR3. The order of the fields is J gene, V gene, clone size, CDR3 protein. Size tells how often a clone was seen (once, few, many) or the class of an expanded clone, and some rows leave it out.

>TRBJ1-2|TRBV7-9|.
CASRYGLAGAGYGYTF
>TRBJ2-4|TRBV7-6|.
CASSQDRGVKNIQYF
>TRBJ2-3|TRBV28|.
CASSFRGESTDTQYF
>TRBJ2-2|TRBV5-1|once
CASSFGARTSANTGELFF
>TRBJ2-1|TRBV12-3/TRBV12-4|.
CASSFGDRVFF
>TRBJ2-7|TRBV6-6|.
CASSRRSRDSSYEQYF
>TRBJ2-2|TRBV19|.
CASSIGGGVTGELFF
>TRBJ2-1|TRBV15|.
CATSMDGSGGLYNEQFF
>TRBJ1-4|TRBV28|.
CASTSPPGGGTNEKLFF
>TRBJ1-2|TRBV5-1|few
CASSSPGLSPNYGYTF
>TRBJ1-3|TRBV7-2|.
CASSLGRGTGNTIYF
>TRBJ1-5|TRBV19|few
CASSPRQELLLNQPQHF
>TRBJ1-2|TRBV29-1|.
CSVARDTHGYTF
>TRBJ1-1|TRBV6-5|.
CASTLRGANTEAFF
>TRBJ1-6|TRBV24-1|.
CATSSGQIGSPLHF
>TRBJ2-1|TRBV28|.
CATRGYNEQFF
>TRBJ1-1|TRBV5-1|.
CASSLRTGANTEAFF
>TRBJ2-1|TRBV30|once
CAWSVRDRGDEQFF
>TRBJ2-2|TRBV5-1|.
CASSWGTSSAGELFF
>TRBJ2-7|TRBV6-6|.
CASKEWGPSYEQYF
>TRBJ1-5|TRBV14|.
CASSASGSRNQPQHF
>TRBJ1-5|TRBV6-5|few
CASSSRPNNQPQHF
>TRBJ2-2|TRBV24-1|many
CATEGTSGGSGELFF
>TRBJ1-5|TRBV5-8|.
CASSEGNQPQHF
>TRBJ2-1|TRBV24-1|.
CATSESGTSGSLNEQFF
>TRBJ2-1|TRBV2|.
CASSSGGTYNEQFF
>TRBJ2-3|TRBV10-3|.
CAISGTLAGASTDTQYF
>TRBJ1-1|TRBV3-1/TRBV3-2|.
CASSQGGQGTQNTEAFF
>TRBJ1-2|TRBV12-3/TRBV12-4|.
CASSLGSYGYTF
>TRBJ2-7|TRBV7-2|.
CASSLMAGSRTEQYF
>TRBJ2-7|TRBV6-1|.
CASREDRDRGISYEQYF
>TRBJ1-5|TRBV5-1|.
CATRSRGGSNQPQHF
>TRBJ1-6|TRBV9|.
CASSVDFKISPLHF
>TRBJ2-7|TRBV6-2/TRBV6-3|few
CASSSPGTVRDEQYF
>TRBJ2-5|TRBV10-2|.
CASSAPGLAGGWGQYF
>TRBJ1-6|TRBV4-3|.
CASSQVGRGNSPLHF
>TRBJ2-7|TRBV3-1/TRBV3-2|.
CASSAFLEGPEQYF
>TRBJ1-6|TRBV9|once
CASSGPTPGNNSPLHF
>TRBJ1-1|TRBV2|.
CASSEGRARNTEAFF
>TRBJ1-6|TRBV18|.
CASSPGSKNNSPLHF
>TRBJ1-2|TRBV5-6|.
CASSFIGQMSLLGYGYTF
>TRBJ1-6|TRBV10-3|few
CAIRDGTGNTPLHF
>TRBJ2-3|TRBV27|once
CASSLSGPAGLTDTQYF
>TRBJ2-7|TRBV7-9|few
CASSYRDEQYF
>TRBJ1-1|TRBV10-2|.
CASTSNTEAFF
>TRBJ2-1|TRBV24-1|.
CATSSPGLAGGGNEQFF
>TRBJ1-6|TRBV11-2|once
CASSLSKVIGTGADSPLHF
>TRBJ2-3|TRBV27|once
CASSSGLAGVSTDTQYF
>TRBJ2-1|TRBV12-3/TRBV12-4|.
CASTGYHHNEQFF
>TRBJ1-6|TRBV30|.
CAWSRGPRNSPLHF
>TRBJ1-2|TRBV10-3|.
CAISEGQYGYTF
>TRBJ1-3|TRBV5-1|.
CASSEQGSSGNTIYF
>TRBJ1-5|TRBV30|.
CAWSRRRSVGNQPQHF
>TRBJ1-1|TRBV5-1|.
CASSFGRGPDTEAFF
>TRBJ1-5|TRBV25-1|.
CASSEWEEDQPQHF